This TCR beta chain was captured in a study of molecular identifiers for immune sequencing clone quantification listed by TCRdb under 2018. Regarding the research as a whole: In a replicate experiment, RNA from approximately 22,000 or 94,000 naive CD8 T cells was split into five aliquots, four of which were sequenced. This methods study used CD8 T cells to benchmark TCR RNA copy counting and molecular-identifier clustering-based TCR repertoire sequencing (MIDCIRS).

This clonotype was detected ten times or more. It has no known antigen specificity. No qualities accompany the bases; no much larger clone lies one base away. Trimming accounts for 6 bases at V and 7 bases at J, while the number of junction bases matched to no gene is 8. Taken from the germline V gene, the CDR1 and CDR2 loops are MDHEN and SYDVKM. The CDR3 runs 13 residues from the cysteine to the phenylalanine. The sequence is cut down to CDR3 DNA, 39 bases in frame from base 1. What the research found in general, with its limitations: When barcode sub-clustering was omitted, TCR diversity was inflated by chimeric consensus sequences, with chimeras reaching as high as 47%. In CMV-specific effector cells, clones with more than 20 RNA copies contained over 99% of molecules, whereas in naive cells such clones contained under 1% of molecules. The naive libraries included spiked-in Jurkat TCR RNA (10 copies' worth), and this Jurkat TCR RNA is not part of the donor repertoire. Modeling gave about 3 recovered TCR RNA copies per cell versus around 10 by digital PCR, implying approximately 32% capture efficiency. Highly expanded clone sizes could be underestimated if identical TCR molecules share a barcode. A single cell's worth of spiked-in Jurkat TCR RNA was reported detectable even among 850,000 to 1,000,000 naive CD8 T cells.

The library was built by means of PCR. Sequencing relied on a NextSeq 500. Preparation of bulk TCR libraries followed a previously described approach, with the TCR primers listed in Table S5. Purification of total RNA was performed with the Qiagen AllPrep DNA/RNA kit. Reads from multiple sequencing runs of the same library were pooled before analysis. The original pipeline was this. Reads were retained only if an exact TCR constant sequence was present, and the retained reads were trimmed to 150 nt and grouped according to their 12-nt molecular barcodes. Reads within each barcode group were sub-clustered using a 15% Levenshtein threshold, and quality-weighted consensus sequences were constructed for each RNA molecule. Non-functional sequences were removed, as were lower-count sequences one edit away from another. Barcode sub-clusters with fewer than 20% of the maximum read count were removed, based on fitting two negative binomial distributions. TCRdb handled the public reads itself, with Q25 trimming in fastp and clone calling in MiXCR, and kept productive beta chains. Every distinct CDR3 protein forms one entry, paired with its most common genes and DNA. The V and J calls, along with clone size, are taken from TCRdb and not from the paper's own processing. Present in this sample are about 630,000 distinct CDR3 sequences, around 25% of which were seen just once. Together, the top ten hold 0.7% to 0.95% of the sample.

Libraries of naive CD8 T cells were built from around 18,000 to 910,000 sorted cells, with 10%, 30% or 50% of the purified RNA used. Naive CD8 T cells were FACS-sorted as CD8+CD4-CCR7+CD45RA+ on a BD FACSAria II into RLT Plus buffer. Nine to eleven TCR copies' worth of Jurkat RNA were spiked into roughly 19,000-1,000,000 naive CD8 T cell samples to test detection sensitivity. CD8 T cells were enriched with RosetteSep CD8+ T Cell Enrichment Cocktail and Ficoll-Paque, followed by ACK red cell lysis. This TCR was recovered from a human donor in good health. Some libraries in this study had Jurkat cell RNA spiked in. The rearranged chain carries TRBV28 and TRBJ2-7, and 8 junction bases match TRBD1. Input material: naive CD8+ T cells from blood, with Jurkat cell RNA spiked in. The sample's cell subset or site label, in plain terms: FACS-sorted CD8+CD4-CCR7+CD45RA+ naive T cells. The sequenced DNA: TGTGCCAGCAGCTTGGACAGGGAAGGAGAGCAGTACTTC. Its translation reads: CASSLDREGEQYF.